These 24 T cell receptor beta chains share one sample of origin, sequenced in a study of blood T cell repertoires in COVID-19. TCRdb's table, derived via immunoSEQ multiplex PCR, lists solely in-frame clones and lacks some. The sample lists about 210,000 clones, approximately 84% occurring once. The specimen was peripheral blood. The receptor source for this set is a woman between 45 and 65 years old with active or convalescent COVID-19.

The CDR3 DNA reads as TGCAGCTGGACCGGGACAGGGCTCGAGCAGTACTTC. Translation gives CSWTGTGLEQYF. The chain carries TRBV29-1 and TRBJ2-7; 9 bases are shared with TRBD1. Looked up from germline, CDR1 is SQVTM and CDR2 is ANQGSEA. The junction had 8 bases not matched to a gene; V was cut back by 8 bases and J by 6 bases. The CDR3 runs 12 residues.

The chain couples TRBV28 to TRBJ2-5; D unclear. Germline lookup yields CDR1 MDHEN and CDR2 SYDVKM. V was cut by 7 bases and J by 2 bases, with 8 bases left in between. The CDR3 consists of 12 residues. The CDR3 nucleotides are TGTGCCAGCATTGGAGCGCAAGAGACCCAGTACTTC. Amino acids: CASIGAQETQYF.

The V gene is TRBV5-4, the J gene TRBJ2-7; D gene unclear. Germline-derived CDR1 and CDR2 are SGHNT and YYREEE (reference sequence). With 4 bases removed from V and 4 bases from J, the gap between germline ends came to 6 bases. CDR3 length: 11 residues. The CDR3 region is CASSPGYEQYF. The CDR3 region has the DNA TGTGCCAGCAGCCCCGGTTACGAGCAGTACTTC.

This chain joins TRBV2 and TRBJ2-3, with 12 bases identical to TRBD2. V shed 11 bases, J shed 4 bases, and the junction held 7 bases outside the gene matches. This CDR3 contains 14 residues. Per germline, CDR1 SNHLY and CDR2 FYNNEI. The chain's CDR3 is CADGTSGLADTQYF. CDR3 coding DNA: TGTGCCGACGGGACTAGCGGGCTCGCAGATACGCAGTATTTT.

V usage is TRBV7-6 and J usage is TRBJ1-1, with D perhaps TRBD1 (5 bases). Looked up from germline, CDR1 is SGHVS and CDR2 is FNYEAQ. CDR3 length equals 16 residues. Trimming pared 3 bases from V and 1 base from J, leaving 15 bases between. The CDR3 DNA reads TGTGCCAGCAGCTTCCTCCCCGGCAGGGCGAACACTGAAGCTTTCTTT. It specifies CASSFLPGRANTEAFF.

The chain combines TRBV29-1 with TRBJ2-2; possibly TRBD2 for D (6 bases). Germline V gene sequence: CDR1 SQVTM, CDR2 ANQGSEA. Trimming shortened V by 3 bases and J by 1 base, and 9 bases separated the two germline ends. This CDR3 spans 14 amino acids. CDR3 in amino acids: CSVDGSVNTGELFF. The DNA for the CDR3 is TGCAGCGTTGACGGGAGTGTGAACACCGGGGAGCTGTTTTTT.

This chain uses TRBV19 with TRBJ1-5, with 7 bases aligning to TRBD1. The CDR3 loop spans 14 amino acids. From germline, CDR1 is LNHDA and CDR2 SQIVND (reference sequence). The J segment lost 4 bases and the V segment lost 3 bases, leaving 3 bases of the junction unmatched. CDR3 protein: CASSIMTGNQPQHF. The CDR3 DNA sequence: TGTGCCAGTAGTATTATGACAGGGAATCAGCCCCAGCATTTT.

This sequence joins TRBV4-2 and TRBJ2-3; 9 nucleotides match TRBD2. Trimming at V came to 1 base and at J to 1 base, leaving 12 bases not matched to a gene. The germline gives CDR1 LGHNA, CDR2 YNFKEQ. This CDR3 is built from 19 residues. The CDR3 DNA is TGTGCCAGCAGCCAAGTATCGGGATTCGGCGGGGGGGGCACAGATACGCAGTATTTT. Translated: CASSQVSGFGGGGTDTQYF.

The DNA of the CDR3 is TGCGCCAGCAGCCAAGATGTCGGGGTGGTCACTGAAGCTTTCTTT. This encodes CASSQDVGVVTEAFF. The chain employs TRBV4-1 and TRBJ1-1; no firm D call. With 0 bases removed from V and 4 bases from J, the gap between germline ends came to 12 bases. The CDR3 is 15 amino acids. Germline V gene data show CDR1 as MGHRA and CDR2 as YSYEKL.

CDR3 in DNA: TGCGCCAGCAGCCAAGAAAGAGTTACGCAGTATTTT. Translated, it gives CASSQERVTQYF. This chain links TRBV4-1 with TRBJ2-3; the D is unclear. CDR1 is MGHRA, CDR2 YSYEKL, per germline. The V end was cut by 0 bases, the J end by 8 bases, with 6 bases between. The CDR3 is 12 residues long.

V gene TRBV12-3 or TRBV12-4 combines with J gene TRBJ1-5; D remains ambiguous. CDR3 length: 13 amino acids. The ends were cut back, 6 bases at V and 6 bases at J, with 12 bases in the middle. Here the CDR3 DNA reads TGTGCCAGCAGCCCAGACATGGGTCAGCCCCAGCATTTT. It encodes CASSPDMGQPQHF.

This clone came up once. V is TRBV12-3 or TRBV12-4 and J is TRBJ1-2; D possibly corresponds to TRBD1 (5 bases). The CDR3 runs 13 residues. V dropped 3 bases and J dropped 6 bases, with 11 bases sitting between them. In DNA, the CDR3 is TGTGCCAGCAGTTTTCAGGGAAGGAATGGCTACACCTTC. Translating gives CASSFQGRNGYTF.

The CDR3 reads CASARGTEQYF. For the CDR3, the DNA is TGTGCCAGCGCCAGGGGAACCGAGCAGTACTTC. The rearrangement joins TRBV3-1 (or the pseudogene TRBV3-2) to TRBJ2-7; possible D gene TRBD1, 6 bases. Trimming removed 8 bases from V and 6 bases from J, with 11 bases in between. The CDR3 is 11 residues long. The germline CDR1 and CDR2 sequences are LGHDT and YNNKEL (reference sequence).

The V and J genes are TRBV4-2 and TRBJ1-5; D gene unclear. The CDR3 has 13 residues. V was clipped by 0 bases and J by 7 bases, with 7 bases between them. CDR1 is LGHNA and CDR2 is YNFKEQ in the germline V gene. CDR3 residues: CASSQEEKQPQHF. As DNA, the CDR3 is TGTGCCAGCAGCCAAGAAGAGAAGCAGCCCCAGCATTTT.

CDR3 sequence: CASSPTTGLNTEAFF. The CDR3 nucleotides are TGTGCCAGCTCCCCGACGACAGGATTGAACACTGAAGCTTTCTTT. This chain uses TRBV18 with TRBJ1-1, with a possible D match to TRBD1 (6 bases). Trimming stripped 6 bases from V and 0 bases from J, with 14 bases between. CDR1 is KGHSH, CDR2 LQKENI, per germline. This CDR3 comprises 15 residues.

V gene TRBV6-5 combines with J gene TRBJ1-2, with D possibly matching TRBD1 (5 bases). The germline gives CDR1 MNHEY, CDR2 SVGAGI. Trimming took 6 bases from V and 8 from J, leaving 16 bases between them. This CDR3 has 13 amino acids. The CDR3 nucleotides are TGTGCCAGCAGCCCCTCCGGGGGTCGCGGCTACACCTTC. Translating it yields CASSPSGGRGYTF.

The chain has TRBV27 and TRBJ1-1, with 7 nucleotides matching TRBD1. Germline V gene lookup returns CDR1 MNHEY and CDR2 SMNVEV (reference sequence). The V and J ends lost 7 bases and 11 bases, in that order; junction bases with no gene match: 7. The CDR3 runs to 11 residues. CDR3 coding DNA: TGTGCCAGCACCGGGGGGGGACAGGCTTTCTTT. Amino acids: CASTGGGQAFF.

The J gene is TRBJ2-5, the V gene TRBV30, with D tentatively TRBD2 (6 bases). Trimming took 0 bases from V and 4 from J, leaving 12 bases between them. CDR1 and CDR2 from the germline V gene are GTSNPN and SVGIG (reference sequence). The CDR3 has 14 residues. The DNA for the CDR3 is TGTGCCTGGAGTGTACACGGGAGTGGAGAGACCCAGTACTTC. This gives the protein CAWSVHGSGETQYF.

The chain recombines TRBV19 with TRBJ1-1; perhaps TRBD1 as D (5 bases). CDR3 length: 15 residues. V lost 5 bases and J lost 6, with 19 bases in between. Germline lookup yields CDR1 LNHDA and CDR2 SQIVND (reference sequence). The CDR3 DNA follows: TGTGCCAGTAGTCCGGGGGACGCCCGGGGCCCTGAAGCTTTCTTT. This encodes CASSPGDARGPEAFF.

This clone was counted a single time. The CDR3 spells CASSLRTGNQPQHF. CDR3 coding DNA: TGTGCCAGCAGTTTAAGGACAGGCAATCAGCCCCAGCATTTT. The gene calls are TRBV27 and TRBJ1-5; the D gene is possibly TRBD1 (6 bases). Per the germline V gene, CDR1 is MNHEY and CDR2 is SMNVEV (reference sequence). V dropped 2 bases and J dropped 2 bases, with 7 bases sitting between them. CDR3 length: 14 residues.

The sample holds a few counts of this clone. The rearrangement uses TRBV5-1 and TRBJ1-3, with D perhaps matching TRBD1 (5 bases). Germline CDR1 is SGHRS and CDR2 is YFSETQ. This CDR3 contains 15 residues. Trimming took 4 bases from V and 0 from J, leaving 11 bases between them. The CDR3, as DNA: TGCGCCAGCAGCATTCAGGGATTCTCTGGAAACACCATATATTTT. Amino acid sequence: CASSIQGFSGNTIYF.

The chain uses TRBV7-5 and TRBJ1-5; no DNA check was done on the table's D call, TRBD1. TRBV7-5 represents a pseudogene. This CDR3 has 14 amino acids. The CDR3 DNA reads as TGTGTCAGAAGCCCCGACAGGGGCGCTGGGCCCCAGCATTTT. This sequence encodes CVRSPDRGAGPQHF.

This rearrangement joins TRBV12-3 or TRBV12-4 to TRBJ1-5, with D unresolved. The CDR3 runs to 12 residues. V was shortened by 6 bases and J by 7 bases, with 10 bases between the two germline ends. The CDR3 region is CASSSPGQPQHF. DNA of the CDR3: TGTGCCAGCAGCTCCCCTGGCCAGCCCCAGCATTTT.

The chain employs TRBV27 and TRBJ1-2, with TRBD1 matching over 7 bases. CDR1 and CDR2 (germline): MNHEY, SMNVEV (reference sequence). Trimming at V came to 5 bases and at J to 1 base, leaving 13 bases not matched to a gene. The CDR3 has 17 residues. DNA for the CDR3: TGTGCCAGCAGTCCACCTCCCCGGGACAGCGTTAACTATGGCTACACCTTC. Translated, it gives CASSPPPRDSVNYGYTF.